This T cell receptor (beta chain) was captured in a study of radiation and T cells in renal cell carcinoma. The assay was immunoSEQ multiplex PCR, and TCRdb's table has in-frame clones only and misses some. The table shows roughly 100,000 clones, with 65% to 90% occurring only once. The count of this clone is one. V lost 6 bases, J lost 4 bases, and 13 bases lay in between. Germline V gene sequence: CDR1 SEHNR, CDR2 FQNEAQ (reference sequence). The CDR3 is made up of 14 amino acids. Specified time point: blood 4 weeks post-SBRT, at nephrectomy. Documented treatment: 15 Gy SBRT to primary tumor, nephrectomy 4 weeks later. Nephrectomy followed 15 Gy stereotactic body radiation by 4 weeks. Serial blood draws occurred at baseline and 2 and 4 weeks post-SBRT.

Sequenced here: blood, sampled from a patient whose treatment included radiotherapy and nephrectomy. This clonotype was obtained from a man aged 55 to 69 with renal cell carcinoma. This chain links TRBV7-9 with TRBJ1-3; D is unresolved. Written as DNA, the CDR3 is TGTGCCAGCAGTACGGGTGGCTCGGGAAACACCATATATTTT. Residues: CASSTGGSGNTIYF.